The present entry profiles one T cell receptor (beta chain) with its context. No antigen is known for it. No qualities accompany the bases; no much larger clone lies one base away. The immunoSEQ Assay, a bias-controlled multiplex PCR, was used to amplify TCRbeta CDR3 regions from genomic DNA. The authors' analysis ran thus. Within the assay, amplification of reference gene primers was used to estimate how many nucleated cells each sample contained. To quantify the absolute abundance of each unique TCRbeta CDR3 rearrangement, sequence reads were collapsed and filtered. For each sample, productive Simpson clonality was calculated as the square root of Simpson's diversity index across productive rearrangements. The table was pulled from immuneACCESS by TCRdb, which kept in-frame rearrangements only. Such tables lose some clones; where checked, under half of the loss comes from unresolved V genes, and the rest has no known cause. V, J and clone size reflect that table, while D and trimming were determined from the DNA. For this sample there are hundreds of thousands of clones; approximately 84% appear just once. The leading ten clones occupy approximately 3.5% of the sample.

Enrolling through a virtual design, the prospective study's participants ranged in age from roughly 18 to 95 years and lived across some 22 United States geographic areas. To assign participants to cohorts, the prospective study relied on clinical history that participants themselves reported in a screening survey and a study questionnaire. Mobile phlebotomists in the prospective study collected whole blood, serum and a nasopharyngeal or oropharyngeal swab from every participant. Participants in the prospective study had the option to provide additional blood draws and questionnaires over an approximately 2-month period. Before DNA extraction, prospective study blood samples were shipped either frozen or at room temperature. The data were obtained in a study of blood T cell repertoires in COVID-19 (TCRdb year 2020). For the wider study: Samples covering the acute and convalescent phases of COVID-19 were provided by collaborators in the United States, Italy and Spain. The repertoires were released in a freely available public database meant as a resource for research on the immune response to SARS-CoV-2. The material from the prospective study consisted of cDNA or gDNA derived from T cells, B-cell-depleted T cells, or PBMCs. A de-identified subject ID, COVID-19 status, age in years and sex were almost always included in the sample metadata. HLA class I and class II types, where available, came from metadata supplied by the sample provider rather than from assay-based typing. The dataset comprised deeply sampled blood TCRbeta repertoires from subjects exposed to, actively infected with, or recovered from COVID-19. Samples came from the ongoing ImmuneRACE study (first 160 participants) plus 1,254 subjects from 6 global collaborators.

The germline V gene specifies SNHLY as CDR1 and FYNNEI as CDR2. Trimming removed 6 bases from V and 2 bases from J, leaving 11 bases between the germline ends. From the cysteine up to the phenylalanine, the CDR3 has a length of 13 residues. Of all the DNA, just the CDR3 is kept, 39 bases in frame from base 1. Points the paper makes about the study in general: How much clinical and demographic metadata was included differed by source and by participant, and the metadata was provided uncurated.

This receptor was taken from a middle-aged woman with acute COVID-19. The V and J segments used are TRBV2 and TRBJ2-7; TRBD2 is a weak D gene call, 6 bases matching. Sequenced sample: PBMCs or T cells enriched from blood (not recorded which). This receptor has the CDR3 CASRRDSAYEQYF. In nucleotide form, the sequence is TGTGCCAGCAGGCGGGACTCCGCCTACGAGCAGTACTTC.